This T cell receptor (beta chain) was documented in a study of shared clonotypes between healthy human individuals. Study summary: A donor's plate count was three for CD4 naive and three for CD4 memory; CD8 naive had two and CD8 memory one. General study findings and limits: Specimens sampled were limited to blood, with tissue repertoires likely differing. Although depth was large, rarefaction showed that sequencing of the sorted subsets was incomplete.

TCRdb's copy holds only in-frame clones and misses some; the assay was immunoSEQ multiplex PCR. The sample has about 2.3 million clones, about 90% seen once. The CDR3 loop spans 15 amino acids. Germline V CDR1 and CDR2: SGHRS, YFSETQ. The trim removed 6 bases at V and 4 bases at J, leaving 10 bases unmatched. Worth noting for this clone: The antigen remains undetermined.

Donation came from healthy HIV-negative adults that had no recent acute infections or vaccinations. Sequencing was performed on naive CD4+ T cells from PBMCs. Subset of the sample: CD45RA+ positively selected. This TCR derives from a man between 18 and 29 years old in good health. Some clones in this sample may be carry-over from other donors' samples. This chain joins TRBV5-1 and TRBJ1-1, with 9 nucleotides matching TRBD1. CDR3 nucleotide sequence: TGCGCCAGCAAGGAACAGGGGGCGTTTGGCACTGAAGCTTTCTTT. Protein: CASKEQGAFGTEAFF.